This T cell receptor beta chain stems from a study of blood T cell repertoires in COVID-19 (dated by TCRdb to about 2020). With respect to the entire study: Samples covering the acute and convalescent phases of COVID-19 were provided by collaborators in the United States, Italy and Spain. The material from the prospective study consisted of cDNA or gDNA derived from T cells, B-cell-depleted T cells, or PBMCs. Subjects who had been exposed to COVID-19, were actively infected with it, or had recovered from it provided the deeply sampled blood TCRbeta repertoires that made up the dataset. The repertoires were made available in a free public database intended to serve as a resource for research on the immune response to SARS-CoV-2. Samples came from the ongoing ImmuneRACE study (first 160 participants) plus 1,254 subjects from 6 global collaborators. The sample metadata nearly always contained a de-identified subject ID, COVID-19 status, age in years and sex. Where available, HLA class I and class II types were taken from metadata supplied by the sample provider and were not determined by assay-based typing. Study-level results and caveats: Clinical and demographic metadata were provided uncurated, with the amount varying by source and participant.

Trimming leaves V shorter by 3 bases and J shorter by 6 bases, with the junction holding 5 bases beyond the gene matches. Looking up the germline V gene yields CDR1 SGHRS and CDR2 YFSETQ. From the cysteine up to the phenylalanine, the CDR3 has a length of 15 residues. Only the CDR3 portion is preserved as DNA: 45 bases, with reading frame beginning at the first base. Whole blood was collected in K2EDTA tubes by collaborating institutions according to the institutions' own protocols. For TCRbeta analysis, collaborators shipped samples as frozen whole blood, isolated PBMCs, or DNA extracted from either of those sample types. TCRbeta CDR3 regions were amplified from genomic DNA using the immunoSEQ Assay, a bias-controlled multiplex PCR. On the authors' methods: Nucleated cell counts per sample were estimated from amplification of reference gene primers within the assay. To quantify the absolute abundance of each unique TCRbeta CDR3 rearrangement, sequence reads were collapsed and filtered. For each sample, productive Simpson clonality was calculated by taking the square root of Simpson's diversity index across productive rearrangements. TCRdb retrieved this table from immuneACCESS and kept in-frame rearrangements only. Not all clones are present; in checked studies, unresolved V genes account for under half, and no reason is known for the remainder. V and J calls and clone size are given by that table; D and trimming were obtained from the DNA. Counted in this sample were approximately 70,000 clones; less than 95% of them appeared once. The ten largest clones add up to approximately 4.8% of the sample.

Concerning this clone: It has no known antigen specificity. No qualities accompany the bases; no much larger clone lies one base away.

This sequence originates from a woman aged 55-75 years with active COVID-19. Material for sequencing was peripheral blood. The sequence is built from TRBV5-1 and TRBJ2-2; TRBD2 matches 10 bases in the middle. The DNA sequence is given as TGCGCCAGCAGCTGGTCTAGCGGGAGTGCCGGGGAGCTGTTTTTT. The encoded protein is CASSWSSGSAGELFF.